The TCR beta chain described here comes from a study of technical replicates of blood from several donors. This CDR3 contains 12 residues. Germline loops: CDR1 MNHNS, CDR2 SASEGT. V gave up 7 bases and J gave up 6 bases, with 12 bases separating them. The repertoire was sequenced with immunoSEQ multiplex PCR; TCRdb's copy has only in-frame clones and lacks some. The sample holds 60,000 to 90,000 clones; approximately 97% are singletons and the top ten take 0.22%. V and J are TRBV6-1 and TRBJ1-1; D is perhaps TRBD1 (6 bases). This sequence originates from a human donor in good health. Source material: T cells isolated from PBMCs. The CDR3 region is CASNGQWAEAFF. CDR3 in DNA: TGTGCCAGCAACGGACAGTGGGCTGAAGCTTTCTTT.